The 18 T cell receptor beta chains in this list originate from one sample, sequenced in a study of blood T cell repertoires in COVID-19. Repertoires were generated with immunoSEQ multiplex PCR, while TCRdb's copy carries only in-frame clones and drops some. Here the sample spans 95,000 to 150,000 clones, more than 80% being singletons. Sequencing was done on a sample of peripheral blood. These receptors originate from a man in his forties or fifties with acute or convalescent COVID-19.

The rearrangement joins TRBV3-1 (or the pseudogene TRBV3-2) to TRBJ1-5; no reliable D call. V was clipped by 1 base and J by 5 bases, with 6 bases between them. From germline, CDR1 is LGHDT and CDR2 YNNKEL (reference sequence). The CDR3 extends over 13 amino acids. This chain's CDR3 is CASSQARYQPQHF. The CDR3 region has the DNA TGTGCCAGCAGCCAAGCTCGGTATCAGCCCCAGCATTTT.

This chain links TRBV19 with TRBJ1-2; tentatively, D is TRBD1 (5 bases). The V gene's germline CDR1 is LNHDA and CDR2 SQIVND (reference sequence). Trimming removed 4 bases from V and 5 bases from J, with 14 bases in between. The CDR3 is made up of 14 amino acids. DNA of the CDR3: TGTGCCAGTAGTACTCTTGACAGTGTGTATGGCTACACCTTC. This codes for CASSTLDSVYGYTF.

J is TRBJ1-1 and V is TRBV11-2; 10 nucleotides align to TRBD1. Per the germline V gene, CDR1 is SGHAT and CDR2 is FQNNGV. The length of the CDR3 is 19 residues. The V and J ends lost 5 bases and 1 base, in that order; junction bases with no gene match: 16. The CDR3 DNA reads TGTGCCAGCAGCGCAACTTGGGGACAGGGGTCTATCGGGAACACTGAAGCTTTCTTT. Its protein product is CASSATWGQGSIGNTEAFF.

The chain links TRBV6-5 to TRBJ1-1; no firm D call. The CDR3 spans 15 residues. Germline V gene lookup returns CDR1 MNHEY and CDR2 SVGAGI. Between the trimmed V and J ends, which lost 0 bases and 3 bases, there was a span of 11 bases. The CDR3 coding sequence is TGTGCCAGCAGTTACTCTCGTAGCGTGCACACTGAAGCTTTCTTT. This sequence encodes CASSYSRSVHTEAFF.

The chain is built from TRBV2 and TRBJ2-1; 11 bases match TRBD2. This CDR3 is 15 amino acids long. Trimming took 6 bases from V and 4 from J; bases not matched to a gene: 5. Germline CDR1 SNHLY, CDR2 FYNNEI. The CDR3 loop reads CASRAGLAEYNEQFF. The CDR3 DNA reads TGTGCCAGCAGAGCGGGACTAGCGGAATACAATGAGCAGTTCTTC.

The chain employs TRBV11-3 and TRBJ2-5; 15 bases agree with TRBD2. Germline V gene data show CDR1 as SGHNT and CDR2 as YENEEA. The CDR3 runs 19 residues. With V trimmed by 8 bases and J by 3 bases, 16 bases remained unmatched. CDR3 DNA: TGTGCCAGCCCCGGCGGGACTAGCGGGAGGCGGGTGAATAAAGAGACCCAGTACTTC. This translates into CASPGGTSGRRVNKETQYF.

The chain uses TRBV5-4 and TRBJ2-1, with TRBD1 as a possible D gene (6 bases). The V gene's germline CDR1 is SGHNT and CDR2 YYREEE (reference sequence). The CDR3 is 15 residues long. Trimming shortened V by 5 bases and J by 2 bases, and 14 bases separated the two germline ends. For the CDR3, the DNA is TGTGCCAGCAGACGTCCAGGGGCCCCCTACAATGAGCAGTTCTTC. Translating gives CASRRPGAPYNEQFF.

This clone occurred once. DNA of the CDR3: TGCGCCAGCAGCCAAACAGGGGGTTTTAATGAAAAACTGTTTTTT. Its protein product is CASSQTGGFNEKLFF. V gene TRBV4-3 combines with J gene TRBJ1-4; 8 positions match TRBD1. The CDR3 runs 15 residues. Per the germline V gene, CDR1 is LGHNA and CDR2 is YSLEER. After removal of 2 bases from V and 4 bases from J, the junction contained 3 bases not matched to a gene.

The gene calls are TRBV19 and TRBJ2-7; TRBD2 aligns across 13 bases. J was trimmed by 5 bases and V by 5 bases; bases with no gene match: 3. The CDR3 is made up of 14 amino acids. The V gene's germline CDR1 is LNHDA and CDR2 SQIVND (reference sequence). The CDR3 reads CASSPGTSGDEQYF. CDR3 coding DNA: TGTGCCAGTAGTCCCGGGACTAGCGGGGACGAGCAGTACTTC.

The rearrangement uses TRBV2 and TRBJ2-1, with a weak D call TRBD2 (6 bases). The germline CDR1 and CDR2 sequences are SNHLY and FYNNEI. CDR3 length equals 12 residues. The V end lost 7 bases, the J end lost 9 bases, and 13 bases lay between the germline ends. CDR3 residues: CASNRLVGEQFF. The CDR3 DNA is TGTGCCAGCAATCGACTAGTGGGTGAGCAGTTCTTC.

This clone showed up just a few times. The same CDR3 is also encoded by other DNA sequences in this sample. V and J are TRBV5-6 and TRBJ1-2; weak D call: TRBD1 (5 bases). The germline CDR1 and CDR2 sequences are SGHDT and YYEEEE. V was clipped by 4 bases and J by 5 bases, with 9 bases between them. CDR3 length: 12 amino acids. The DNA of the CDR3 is TGTGCCAGCAGCCTCAGGGTGTATGGCTACACCTTC. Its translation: CASSLRVYGYTF.

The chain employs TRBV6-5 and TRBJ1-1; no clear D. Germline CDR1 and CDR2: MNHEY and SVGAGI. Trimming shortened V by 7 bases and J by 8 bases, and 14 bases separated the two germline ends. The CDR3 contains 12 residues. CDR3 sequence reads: CASMLPGSEAFF. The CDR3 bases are TGTGCCAGCATGCTCCCAGGCTCGGAAGCTTTCTTT.

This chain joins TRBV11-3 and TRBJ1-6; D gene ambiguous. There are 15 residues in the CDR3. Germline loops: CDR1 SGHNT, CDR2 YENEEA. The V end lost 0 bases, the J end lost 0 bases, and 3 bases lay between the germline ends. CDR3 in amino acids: CASSLDSSYNSPLHF. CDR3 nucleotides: TGTGCCAGCAGCTTAGATAGCTCCTATAATTCACCCCTCCACTTT.

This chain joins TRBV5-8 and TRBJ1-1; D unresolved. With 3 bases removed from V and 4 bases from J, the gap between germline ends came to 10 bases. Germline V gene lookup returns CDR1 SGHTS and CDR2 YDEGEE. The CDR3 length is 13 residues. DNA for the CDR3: TGTGCCAGCAGCTGGGGTGCGGGCACTGAAGCTTTCTTT. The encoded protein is CASSWGAGTEAFF. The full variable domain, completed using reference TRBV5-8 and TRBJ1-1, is EAGVTQSPTHLIKTRGQQATLRCSPISGHTSVYWYQQALGLGLQFLLWYDEGEERNRGNFPPRFSGRQFPNYSSELNVNALELEDSALYLCASSWGAGTEAFFGQGTRLTVV.

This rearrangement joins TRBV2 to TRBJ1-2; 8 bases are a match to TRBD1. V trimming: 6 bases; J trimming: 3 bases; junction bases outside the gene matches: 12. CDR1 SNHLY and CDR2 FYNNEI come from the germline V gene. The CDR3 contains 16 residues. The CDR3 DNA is TGTGCCAGCAGATCAGATAACAGGGGGAATGACTATGGCTACACCTTC. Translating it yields CASRSDNRGNDYGYTF.

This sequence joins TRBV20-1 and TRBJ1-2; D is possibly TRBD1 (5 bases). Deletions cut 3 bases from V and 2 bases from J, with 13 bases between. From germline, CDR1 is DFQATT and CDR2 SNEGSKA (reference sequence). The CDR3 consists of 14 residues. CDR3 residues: CSASRGGANYGYTF. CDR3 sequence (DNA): TGCAGTGCTAGTAGGGGAGGGGCCAACTATGGCTACACCTTC.

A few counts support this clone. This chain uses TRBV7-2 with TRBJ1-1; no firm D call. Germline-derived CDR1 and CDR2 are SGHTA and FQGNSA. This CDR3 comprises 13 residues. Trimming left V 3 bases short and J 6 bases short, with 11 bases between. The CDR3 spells CASSLGGYAEAFF. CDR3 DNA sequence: TGTGCCAGCAGCTTGGGAGGGTACGCTGAAGCTTTCTTT.

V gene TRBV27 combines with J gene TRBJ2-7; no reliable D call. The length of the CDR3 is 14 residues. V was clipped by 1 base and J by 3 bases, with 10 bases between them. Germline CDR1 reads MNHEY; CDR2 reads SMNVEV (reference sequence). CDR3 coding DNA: TGTGCCAGCAGTTTATATCCAGATGGCTACGAGCAGTACTTC. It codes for CASSLYPDGYEQYF.